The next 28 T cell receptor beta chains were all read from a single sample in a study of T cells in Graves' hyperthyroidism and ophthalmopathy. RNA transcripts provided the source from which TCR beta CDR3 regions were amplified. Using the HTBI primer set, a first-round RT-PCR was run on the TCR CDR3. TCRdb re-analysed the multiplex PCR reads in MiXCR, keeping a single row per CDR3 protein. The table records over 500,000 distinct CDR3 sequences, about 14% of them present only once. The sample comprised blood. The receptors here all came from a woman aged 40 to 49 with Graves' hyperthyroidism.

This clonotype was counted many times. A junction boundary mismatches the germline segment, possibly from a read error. CDR3 sequence: CASTYGTGVLPQHF. The CDR3, as DNA: TGTGCCAGCACTTACGGGACAGGGGTTTTGCCCCAGCATTTT. The chain carries TRBV6-5 and TRBJ1-5; 10 nucleotides align to TRBD1. CDR1 is MNHEY, CDR2 SVGAGI, per germline. This CDR3 contains 14 residues.

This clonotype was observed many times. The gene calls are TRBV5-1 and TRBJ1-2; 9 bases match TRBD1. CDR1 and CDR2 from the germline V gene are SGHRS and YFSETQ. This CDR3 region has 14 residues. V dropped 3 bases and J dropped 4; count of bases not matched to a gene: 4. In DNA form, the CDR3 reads TGCGCCAGCAGCTCGGGACAGGGAAGCTATGGCTACACCTTC. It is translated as CASSSGQGSYGYTF.

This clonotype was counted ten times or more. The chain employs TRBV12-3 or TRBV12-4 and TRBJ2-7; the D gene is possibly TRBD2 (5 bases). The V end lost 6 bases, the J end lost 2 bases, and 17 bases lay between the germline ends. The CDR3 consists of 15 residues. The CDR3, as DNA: TGTGCCAGCAGCCTTCTCGGAGGCAGAACCTACGAGCAGTACTTC. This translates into CASSLLGGRTYEQYF.

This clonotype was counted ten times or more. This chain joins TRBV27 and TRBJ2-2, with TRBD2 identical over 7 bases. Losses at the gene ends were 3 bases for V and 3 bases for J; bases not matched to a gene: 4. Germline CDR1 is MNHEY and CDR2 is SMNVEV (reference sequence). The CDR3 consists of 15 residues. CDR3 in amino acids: CASSLSSGHTGELFF. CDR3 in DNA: TGTGCCAGCAGTTTGAGTAGCGGGCACACCGGGGAGCTGTTTTTT.

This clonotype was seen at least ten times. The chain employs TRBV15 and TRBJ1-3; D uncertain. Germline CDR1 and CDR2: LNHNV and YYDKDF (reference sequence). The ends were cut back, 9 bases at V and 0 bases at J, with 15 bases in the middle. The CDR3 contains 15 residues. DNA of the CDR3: TGTGCCACTTCGAATAGGGCCGTCTCTGGAAACACCATATATTTT. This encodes CATSNRAVSGNTIYF.

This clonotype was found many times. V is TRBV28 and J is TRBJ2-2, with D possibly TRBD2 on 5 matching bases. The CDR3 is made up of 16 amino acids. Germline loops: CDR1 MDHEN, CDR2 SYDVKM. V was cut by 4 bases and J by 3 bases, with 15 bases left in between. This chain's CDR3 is CASSSRGLADTGELFF. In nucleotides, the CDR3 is TGTGCCAGCAGTTCACGCGGGCTCGCTGACACCGGGGAGCTGTTTTTT. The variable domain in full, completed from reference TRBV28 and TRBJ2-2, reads DVKVTQSSRYLVKRTGEKVFLECVQDMDHENMFWYRQDPGLGLRLIYFSYDVKMKEKGDIPEGYSVSREKKERFSLILESASTNQTSMYLCASSSRGLADTGELFFGEGSRLTVL.

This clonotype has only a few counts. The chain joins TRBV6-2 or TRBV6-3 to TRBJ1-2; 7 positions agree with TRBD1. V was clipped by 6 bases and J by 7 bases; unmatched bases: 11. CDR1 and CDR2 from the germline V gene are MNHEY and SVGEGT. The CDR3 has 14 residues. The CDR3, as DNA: TGTGCCAGCAGGGCGATGACAGGGAATCGTGGCTACACCTTC. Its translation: CASRAMTGNRGYTF.

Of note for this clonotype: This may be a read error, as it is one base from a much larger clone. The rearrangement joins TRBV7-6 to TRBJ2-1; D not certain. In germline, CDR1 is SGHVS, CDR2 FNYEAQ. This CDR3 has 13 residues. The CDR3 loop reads CASSPFSYNEQLF. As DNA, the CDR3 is TGTGCCAGCAGCCCGTTTTCCTACAATGAGCAGCTCTTC. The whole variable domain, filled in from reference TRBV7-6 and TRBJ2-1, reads GAGVSQSPRYKVTKRGQDVALRCDPISGHVSLYWYRQALGQGPEFLTYFNYEAQQDKSGLPNDRFSAERPEGSISTLTIQRTEQRDSAMYRCASSPFSYNEQLFGPGTRLTVL.

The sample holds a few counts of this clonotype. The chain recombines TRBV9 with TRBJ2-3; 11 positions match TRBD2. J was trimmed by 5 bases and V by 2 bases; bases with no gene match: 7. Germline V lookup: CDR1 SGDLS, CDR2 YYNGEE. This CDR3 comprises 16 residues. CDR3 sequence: CASSVSGRASGDTQYF. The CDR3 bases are TGTGCCAGCAGCGTTAGCGGGAGGGCCAGTGGAGATACGCAGTATTTT.

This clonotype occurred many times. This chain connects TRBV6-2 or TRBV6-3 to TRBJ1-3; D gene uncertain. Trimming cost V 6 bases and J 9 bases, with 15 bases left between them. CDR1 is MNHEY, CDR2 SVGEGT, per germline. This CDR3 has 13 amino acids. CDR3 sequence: CASRTAGSGTIYF. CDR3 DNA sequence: TGTGCCAGCAGAACGGCGGGAAGCGGCACCATATATTTT.

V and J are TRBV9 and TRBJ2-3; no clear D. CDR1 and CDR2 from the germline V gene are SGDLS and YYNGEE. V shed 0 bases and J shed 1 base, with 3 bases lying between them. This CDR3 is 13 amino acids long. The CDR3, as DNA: TGTGCCAGCAGCGTAGGAGGCACAGATACGCAGTATTTT. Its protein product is CASSVGGTDTQYF.

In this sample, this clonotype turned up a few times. CDR3 sequence reads: CASSVGASASIGYEQYF. The CDR3 DNA follows: TGTGCCAGCAGCGTAGGGGCTAGCGCCTCCATTGGCTACGAGCAGTACTTC. J is TRBJ2-7 and V is TRBV9, with a weak D call TRBD2 (6 bases). CDR1 is SGDLS, CDR2 YYNGEE, per germline. The CDR3 extends over 17 amino acids. The V end was cut by 0 bases, the J end by 3 bases, with 19 bases between.

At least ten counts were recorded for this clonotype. The CDR3 DNA reads as TGTGCCAGCAGTTACTCCCAGCCCGGATACGAGCAGTACTTC. Its translation is CASSYSQPGYEQYF. V usage is TRBV6-5 and J usage is TRBJ2-7, with unresolved D. The CDR3 covers 14 residues. Germline assignment: CDR1 MNHEY and CDR2 SVGAGI. Trimming cost V 0 bases and J 4 bases, with 10 bases left between them.

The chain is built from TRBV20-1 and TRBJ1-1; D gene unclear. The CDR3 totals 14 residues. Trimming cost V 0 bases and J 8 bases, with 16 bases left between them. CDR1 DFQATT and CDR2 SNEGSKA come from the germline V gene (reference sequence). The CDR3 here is CSARDLVWGTEAFF. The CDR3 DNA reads TGCAGTGCTAGAGATCTTGTGTGGGGAACCGAAGCTTTCTTT.

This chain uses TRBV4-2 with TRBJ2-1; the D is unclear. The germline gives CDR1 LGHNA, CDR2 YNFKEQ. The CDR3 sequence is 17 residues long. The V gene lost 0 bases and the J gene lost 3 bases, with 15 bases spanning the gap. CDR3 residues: CASSQDYAGPNYNEQFF. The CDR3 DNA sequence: TGTGCCAGCAGCCAAGATTACGCAGGACCCAACTACAATGAGCAGTTCTTC.

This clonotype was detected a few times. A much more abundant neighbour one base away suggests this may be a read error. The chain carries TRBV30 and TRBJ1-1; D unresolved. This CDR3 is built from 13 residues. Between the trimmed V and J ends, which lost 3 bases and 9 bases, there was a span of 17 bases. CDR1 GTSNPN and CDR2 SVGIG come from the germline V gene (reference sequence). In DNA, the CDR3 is TGTGCCTGGAGGGGCTTAAAGGACCAGCAAGCTTTCTTT. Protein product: CAWRGLKDQQAFF.

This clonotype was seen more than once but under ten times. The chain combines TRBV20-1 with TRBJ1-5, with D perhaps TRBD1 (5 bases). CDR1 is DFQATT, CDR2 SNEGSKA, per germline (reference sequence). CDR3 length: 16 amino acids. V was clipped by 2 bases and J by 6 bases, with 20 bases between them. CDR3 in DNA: TGCAGTGCTAGAAATCCGGGACTCCAGTCGTCTCAGCCCCAGCATTTT. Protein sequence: CSARNPGLQSSQPQHF.

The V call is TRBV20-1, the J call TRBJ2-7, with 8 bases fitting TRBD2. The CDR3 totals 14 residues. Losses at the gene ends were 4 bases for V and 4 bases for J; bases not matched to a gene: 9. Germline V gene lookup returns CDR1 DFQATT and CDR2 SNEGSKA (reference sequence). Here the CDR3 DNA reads TGCAGTGCTACCAGACAGGCGGGGGGATACGAGCAGTACTTC. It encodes CSATRQAGGYEQYF.

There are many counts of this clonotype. CDR3 sequence reads: CASSLQQGNIQYF. CDR3 coding DNA: TGTGCCAGCAGCTTACAACAGGGTAACATTCAGTACTTC. The V gene is TRBV7-2, the J gene TRBJ2-4; D is perhaps TRBD1 (6 bases). Per germline, CDR1 SGHTA and CDR2 FQGNSA. Trimming took 2 bases from V and 7 from J, leaving 9 bases between them. The CDR3 length is 13 residues.

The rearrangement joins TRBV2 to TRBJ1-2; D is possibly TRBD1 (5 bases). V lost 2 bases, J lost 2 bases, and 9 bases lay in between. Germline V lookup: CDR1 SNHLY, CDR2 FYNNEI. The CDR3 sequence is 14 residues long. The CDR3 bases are TGTGCCAGCAGTGAACCTGGACACAACTATGGCTACACCTTC. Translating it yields CASSEPGHNYGYTF.

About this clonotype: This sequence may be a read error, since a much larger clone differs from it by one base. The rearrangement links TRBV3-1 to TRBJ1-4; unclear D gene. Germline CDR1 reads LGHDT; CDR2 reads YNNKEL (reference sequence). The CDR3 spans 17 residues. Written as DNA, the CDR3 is TGTGCCAGCAGCCGTACCCCGGTCGGGTTACTTAATGGAAAACTGTTTTTT. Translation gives CASSRTPVGLLNGKLFF.

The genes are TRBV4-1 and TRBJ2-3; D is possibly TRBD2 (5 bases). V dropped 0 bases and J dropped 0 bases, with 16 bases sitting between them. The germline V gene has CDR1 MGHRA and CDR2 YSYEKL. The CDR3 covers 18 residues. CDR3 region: CASSQDRGLFTSTDTQYF. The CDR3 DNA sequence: TGCGCCAGCAGCCAAGATCGCGGGCTATTTACTAGCACAGATACGCAGTATTTT.

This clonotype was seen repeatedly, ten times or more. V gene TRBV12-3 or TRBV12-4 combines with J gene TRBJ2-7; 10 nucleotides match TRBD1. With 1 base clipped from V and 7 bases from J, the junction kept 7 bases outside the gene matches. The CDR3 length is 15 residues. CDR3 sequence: CASSLGVTGGLEQYF. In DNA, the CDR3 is TGTGCCAGCAGTTTAGGTGTGACAGGGGGCCTGGAGCAGTACTTC.

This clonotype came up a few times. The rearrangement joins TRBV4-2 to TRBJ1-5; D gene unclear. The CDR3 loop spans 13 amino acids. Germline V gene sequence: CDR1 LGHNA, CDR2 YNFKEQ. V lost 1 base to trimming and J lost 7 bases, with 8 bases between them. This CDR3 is CASSQGLGQPQHF. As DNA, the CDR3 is TGTGCCAGCAGCCAAGGACTGGGACAGCCCCAGCATTTT.

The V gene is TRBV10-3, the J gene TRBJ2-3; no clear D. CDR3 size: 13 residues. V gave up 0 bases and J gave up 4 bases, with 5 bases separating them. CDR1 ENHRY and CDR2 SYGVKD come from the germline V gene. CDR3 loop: CAISESGSDTQYF. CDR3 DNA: TGTGCCATCAGTGAGTCTGGGTCAGATACGCAGTATTTT.

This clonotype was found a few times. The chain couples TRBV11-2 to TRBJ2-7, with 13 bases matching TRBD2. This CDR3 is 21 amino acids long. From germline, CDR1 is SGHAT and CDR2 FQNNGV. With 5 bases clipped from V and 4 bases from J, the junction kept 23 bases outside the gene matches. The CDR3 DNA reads TGTGCCAGCAGCCCTGGACTAGCGGGAGTTGAGCGTTTAGGGTACCGGTACGAGCAGTACTTC. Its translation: CASSPGLAGVERLGYRYEQYF. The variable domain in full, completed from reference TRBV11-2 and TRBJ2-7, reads EAGVAQSPRYKIIEKRQSVAFWCNPISGHATLYWYQQILGQGPKLLIQFQNNGVVDDSQLPKDRFSAERLKGVDSTLKIQPAKLEDSAVYLCASSPGLAGVERLGYRYEQYFGPGTRLTVT.

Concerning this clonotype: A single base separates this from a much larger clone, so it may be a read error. DNA for the CDR3: TGCAGCGTTCCAGTATCATATGTGCAGTTCTTC. Its protein product is CSVPVSYVQFF. The chain is built from TRBV29-1 and TRBJ2-1; D gene uncertain. The V end was cut by 5 bases, the J end by 12 bases, with 14 bases between. CDR1 is SQVTM, CDR2 ANQGSEA, per germline. The CDR3 is made up of 11 amino acids.

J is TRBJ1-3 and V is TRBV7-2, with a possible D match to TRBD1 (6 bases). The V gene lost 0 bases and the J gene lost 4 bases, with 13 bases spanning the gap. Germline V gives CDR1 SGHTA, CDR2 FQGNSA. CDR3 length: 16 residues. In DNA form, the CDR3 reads TGTGCCAGCAGCTTAGCGTCGGTAGGGGGAGGAAACACCATATATTTT. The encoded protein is CASSLASVGGGNTIYF.